These 14 T cell receptor beta chains were sequenced from one sample in a study of cytomegalovirus exposure and HLA in healthy donors (dated by TCRdb to about 2017). The library relied on the immunoSEQ multiplex PCR assay. For the multiplex PCR, a mixture combining 60 forward primers for TCR Vbeta segments and 13 reverse primers for TCR Jbeta segments was used. TCRdb re-hosts the immuneACCESS table, in-frame sequences only. Its copies lack some clones; in the studies checked, an unresolved V gene accounts for under half of them, and the cause for the rest is not known. The sample table shows 150,000 to 200,000 clones, and about 79% are seen once. Approximately 2.4% of the sample lies in the top ten. Sequencing input: PBMCs. Source of these receptors: a woman aged 45-65 years in good health and CMV-seronegative.

The chain employs TRBV11-2 and TRBJ2-5; D possibly corresponds to TRBD2 (6 bases). V gave up 3 bases and J gave up 2 bases, with 13 bases separating them. The germline V gene encodes CDR1 SGHAT and CDR2 FQNNGV. The CDR3 is 15 amino acids. In nucleotides, the CDR3 is TGTGCCAGCAGCTTGGGAGGACTATCACAAGAGACCCAGTACTTC. Amino acid sequence: CASSLGGLSQETQYF.

This clone has at least ten counts. The chain carries TRBV7-6 and TRBJ1-6, with D unresolved. There are 13 residues in the CDR3. CDR1 and CDR2 from the germline V gene are SGHVS and FNYEAQ. Trimming cost V 1 base and J 5 bases, with 3 bases left between them. As DNA, the CDR3 is TGTGCCAGCAGCTTAGGAGATAATTCACCCCTCCACTTT. This sequence encodes CASSLGDNSPLHF. Together with reference TRBV7-6 and TRBJ1-6, the CDR3 gives the full variable domain: GAGVSQSPRYKVTKRGQDVALRCDPISGHVSLYWYRQALGQGPEFLTYFNYEAQQDKSGLPNDRFSAERPEGSISTLTIQRTEQRDSAMYRCASSLGDNSPLHFGNGTRLTVT.

The genes are TRBV14 and TRBJ2-1, with 15 bases identical to TRBD2. CDR1 is SGHDN, CDR2 FVKESK, per germline. This CDR3 is 18 amino acids long. The junction had 5 bases not matched to a gene; V was cut back by 1 base and J by 4 bases. The CDR3 reads CASSQVGLAGGLYNEQFF. Written as DNA, the CDR3 is TGTGCCAGCAGCCAAGTGGGACTAGCGGGAGGCCTATACAATGAGCAGTTCTTC.

This chain joins TRBV19 and TRBJ1-5; tentative D call: TRBD1 (6 bases). This CDR3 has 14 amino acids. Germline assignment: CDR1 LNHDA and CDR2 SQIVND (reference sequence). Trimming stripped 3 bases from V and 2 bases from J, with 8 bases between. CDR3 DNA sequence: TGTGCCAGTAGTATGGGACATGGCAATCAGCCCCAGCATTTT. Its translation is CASSMGHGNQPQHF.

This sequence joins TRBV7-9 and TRBJ2-7, with unresolved D. The CDR3 has 17 residues. From germline, CDR1 is SEHNR and CDR2 FQNEAQ (reference sequence). V was shortened by 4 bases and J by 7 bases, with 26 bases between the two germline ends. The CDR3 region has the DNA TGTGCCAGCAGCTCAGACTCCCCCCCAAGGTCGAGTCTGGAGCAGTACTTC. This encodes CASSSDSPPRSSLEQYF.

For the CDR3, the DNA is TGTGCCAGCAGCTTAGTTTCTACGGGGAGGGACGAGCAGTACTTC. Translated, it gives CASSLVSTGRDEQYF. This chain uses TRBV7-9 with TRBJ2-7; 7 bases are shared with TRBD2. This CDR3 spans 15 amino acids. V lost 1 base and J lost 5; bases outside the gene matches: 8. The germline V gene has CDR1 SEHNR and CDR2 FQNEAQ (reference sequence). Filled out from reference TRBV7-9 and TRBJ2-7, the complete variable domain reads DTGVSQNPRHKITKRGQNVTFRCDPISEHNRLYWYRQTLGQGPEFLTYFQNEAQLEKSRLLSDRFSAERPKGSFSTLEIQRTEQGDSAMYLCASSLVSTGRDEQYFGPGTRLTVT.

The J gene is TRBJ2-7, the V gene TRBV27; 7 positions agree with TRBD1. J lost 2 bases, V lost 8 bases, and 12 bases had no gene match. The V gene's germline CDR1 is MNHEY and CDR2 SMNVEV (reference sequence). The CDR3 length is 15 residues. CDR3 region: CASANPTGIAYEQYF. In DNA, the CDR3 is TGTGCCAGCGCCAATCCGACAGGGATAGCCTACGAGCAGTACTTC.

The genes are TRBV5-1 and TRBJ2-7; 10 bases agree with TRBD1. Germline V gene lookup returns CDR1 SGHRS and CDR2 YFSETQ. Trimming cost V 4 bases and J 7 bases; bases outside gene matches: 20. The CDR3 totals 18 residues. The CDR3 bases are TGCGCCAGCAGCGGCGTAGGAACCGGACAGGGGGGAACGAGGGAGCAGTACTTC. Its translation: CASSGVGTGQGGTREQYF.

This clone was seen a handful of times. This rearrangement joins TRBV7-8 to TRBJ2-1; tentatively, D is TRBD2 (6 bases). Germline CDR1 and CDR2: SGHVS and FQNEAQ. V was trimmed by 5 bases and J by 7 bases, leaving 15 bases between them. This CDR3 has 14 residues. CDR3 loop: CASSPWRVGNEQFF. DNA of the CDR3: TGTGCCAGCAGCCCATGGAGGGTCGGGAATGAGCAGTTCTTC. Based on the CDR3 plus reference TRBV7-8 and TRBJ2-1, the full variable domain is GAGVSQSPRYKVAKRGQDVALRCDPISGHVSLFWYQQALGQGPEFLTYFQNEAQLDKSGLPSDRFFAERPEGSVSTLKIQRTQQEDSAVYLCASSPWRVGNEQFFGPGTRLTVL.

This clone came up a few times. The CDR3: CSVERQLNTEAFF. CDR3 sequence (DNA): TGCAGCGTTGAGAGGCAGCTAAACACTGAAGCTTTCTTT. The rearrangement links TRBV29-1 to TRBJ1-1; D not certain. CDR3 length equals 13 residues. V was pared by 3 bases and J by 2 bases, with 10 bases between. The germline gives CDR1 SQVTM, CDR2 ANQGSEA.

The chain employs TRBV5-6 and TRBJ2-3; D perhaps matches TRBD1 (5 bases). The germline V gene encodes CDR1 SGHDT and CDR2 YYEEEE. The ends were cut back, 1 base at V and 4 bases at J, with 13 bases in the middle. This CDR3 region has 15 residues. This CDR3 is CASSLPGIESDTQYF. CDR3 in DNA: TGTGCCAGCAGCTTGCCAGGGATTGAGTCAGATACGCAGTATTTT.

This clone was seen only a few times. The rearrangement links TRBV7-3 to TRBJ2-1, with TRBD1 matching 9 bases. Germline V lookup: CDR1 SGHTA, CDR2 FQGTGA. V lost 0 bases, J lost 6 bases, and 6 bases stayed unmatched. The CDR3 covers 16 residues. CDR3 DNA sequence: TGTGCCAGCAGCTTAACGGGGGACAGGGCCATCAATGAGCAGTTCTTC. The encoded protein is CASSLTGDRAINEQFF.

The rearrangement uses TRBV14 and TRBJ2-3; 9 positions match TRBD2. This CDR3 region has 16 residues. The junction had 7 bases not matched to a gene; V was cut back by 3 bases and J by 3 bases. Germline V gene sequence: CDR1 SGHDN, CDR2 FVKESK. CDR3 sequence (DNA): TGTGCCAGCAGCCAGATAAGCGGGGGGATAACAGATACGCAGTATTTT. Translated: CASSQISGGITDTQYF.

The J gene is TRBJ2-3, the V gene TRBV7-9; D perhaps matches TRBD1 (5 bases). CDR3 length equals 14 residues. With 0 bases removed from V and 5 bases from J, the gap between germline ends came to 9 bases. In germline, CDR1 is SEHNR, CDR2 FQNEAQ (reference sequence). CDR3 protein: CASSLAQGKDTQYF. For the CDR3, the DNA is TGTGCCAGCAGCTTAGCGCAGGGTAAAGATACGCAGTATTTT.